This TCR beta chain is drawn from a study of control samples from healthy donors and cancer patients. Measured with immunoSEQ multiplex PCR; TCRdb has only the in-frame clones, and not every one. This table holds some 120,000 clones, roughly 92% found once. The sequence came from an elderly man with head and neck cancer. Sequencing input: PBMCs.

This CDR3 is CASSFGGSRNEQFF. The DNA for the CDR3 is TGTGCCAGCAGCTTTGGCGGGTCTAGGAATGAGCAGTTCTTC. This rearrangement joins TRBV7-9 to TRBJ2-1, with a weak D call TRBD2 (5 bases). CDR3 length: 14 residues. Trimming shortened V by 3 bases and J by 7 bases, and 13 bases separated the two germline ends. Germline-derived CDR1 and CDR2 are SEHNR and FQNEAQ (reference sequence). The complete variable domain, with remaining parts taken from reference TRBV7-9 and TRBJ2-1, reads DTGVSQNPRHKITKRGQNVTFRCDPISEHNRLYWYRQTLGQGPEFLTYFQNEAQLEKSRLLSDRFSAERPKGSFSTLEIQRTEQGDSAMYLCASSFGGSRNEQFFGPGTRLTVL.